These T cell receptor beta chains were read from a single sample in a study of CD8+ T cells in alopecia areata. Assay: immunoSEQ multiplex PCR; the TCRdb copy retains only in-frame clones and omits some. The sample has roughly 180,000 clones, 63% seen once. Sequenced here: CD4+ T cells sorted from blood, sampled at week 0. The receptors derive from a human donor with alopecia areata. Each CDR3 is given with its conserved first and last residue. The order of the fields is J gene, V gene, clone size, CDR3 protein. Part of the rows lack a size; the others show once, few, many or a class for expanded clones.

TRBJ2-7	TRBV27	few	CASSLLAGGPYEQYF
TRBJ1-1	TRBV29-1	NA	CSGRQAVNTEAFF
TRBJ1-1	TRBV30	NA	CAWSGQLDTEAFF
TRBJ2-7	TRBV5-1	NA	CASSLLQGEYEQYF
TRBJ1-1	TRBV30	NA	CAWSVRVAEAFF
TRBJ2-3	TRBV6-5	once	CASSWGPNTDTQYF
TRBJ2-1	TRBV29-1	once	CSVIADGTGINEQFF
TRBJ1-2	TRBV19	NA	CASTGQGSGYTF
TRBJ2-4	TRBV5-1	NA	CASSLTSGGALYF
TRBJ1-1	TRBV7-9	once	CASSLAWGMNTEAFF
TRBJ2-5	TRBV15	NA	CATSRVSGTQETQYF
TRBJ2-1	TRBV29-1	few	CSVEDLQGFNEQFF
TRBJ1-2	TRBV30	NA	CAWSVRDRGYGYTF
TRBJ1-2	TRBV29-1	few	CSVQPVQNYGYTF
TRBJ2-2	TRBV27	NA	CASSAGGPHTGELFF
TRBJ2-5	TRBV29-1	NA	CSDLGQSQETQYF
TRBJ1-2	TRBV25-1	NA	CASSKGYGYTF
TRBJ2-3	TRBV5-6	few	CATSRGRADTQYF
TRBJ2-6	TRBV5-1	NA	CASSPPPRATGANVLTF
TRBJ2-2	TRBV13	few	CASSEIQGALTGELFF
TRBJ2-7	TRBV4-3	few	CASSQGGQGLYEQYF
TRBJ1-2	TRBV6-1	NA	CASSEGAWGAGYGYTF
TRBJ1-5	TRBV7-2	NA	CASSTGGPQHF
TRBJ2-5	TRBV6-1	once	CASSRQGKETQYF
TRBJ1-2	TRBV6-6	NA	CASSPSGGYTF
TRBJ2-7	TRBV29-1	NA	CSALSPREQYF
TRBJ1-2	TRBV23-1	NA	CASSQSRGVLTRGYTF
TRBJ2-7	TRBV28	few	CAISTQWGGAYEQYF
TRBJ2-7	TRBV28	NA	CASSMGRPSYEQYF
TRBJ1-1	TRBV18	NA	CASSPPVGRHSVNTEAFF
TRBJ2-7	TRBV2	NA	CASSPFGKSYEQYF
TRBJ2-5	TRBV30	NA	CAWGAGSSPTQYF
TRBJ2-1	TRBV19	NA	CASSIGVAGNEQFF
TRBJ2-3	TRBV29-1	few	CSVEGGSDTQYF
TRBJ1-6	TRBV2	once	CASKGGGTENSPLHF
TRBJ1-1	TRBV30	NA	CAWSRGPEAFF
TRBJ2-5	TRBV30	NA	CAWSVLGGERETQYF
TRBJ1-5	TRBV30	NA	CAWSVPGTGGQPQHF
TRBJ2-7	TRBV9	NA	CASSVVSGGYEQYF
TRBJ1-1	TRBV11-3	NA	CASAARGGTEAFF
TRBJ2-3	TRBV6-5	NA	CASSPKGQYTDTQYF
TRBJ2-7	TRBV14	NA	CASSPRLLPYEQYF
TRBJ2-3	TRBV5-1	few	CASKVSGLEGTDTQYF
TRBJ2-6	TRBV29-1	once	CSVCLRDRGNSGANVLTF
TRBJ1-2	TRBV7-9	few	CASTPGEANYGYTF
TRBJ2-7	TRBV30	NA	CAWSQGLQPGQAYEQYF
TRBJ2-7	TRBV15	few	CATSRDKGGSFYEQYF
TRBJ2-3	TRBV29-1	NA	CSVGLALTDTQYF
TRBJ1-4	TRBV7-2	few	CASSPPGPPNEKLFF
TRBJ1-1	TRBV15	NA	CATSRDENTEAFF
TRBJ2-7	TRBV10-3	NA	CAITKDRAYEQYF